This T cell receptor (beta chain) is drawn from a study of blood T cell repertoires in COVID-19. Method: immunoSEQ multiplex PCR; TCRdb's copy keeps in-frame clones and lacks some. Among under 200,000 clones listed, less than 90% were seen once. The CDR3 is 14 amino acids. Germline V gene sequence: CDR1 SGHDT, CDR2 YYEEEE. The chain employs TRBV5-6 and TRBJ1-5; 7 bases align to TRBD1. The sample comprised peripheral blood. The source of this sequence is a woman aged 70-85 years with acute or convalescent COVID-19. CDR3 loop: CAKGAPKHNQPQHF. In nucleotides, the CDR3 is TGTGCGAAGGGGGCTCCGAAACACAATCAGCCCCAGCATTTT.